The 10 T cell receptor beta chains given below trace back to one sample, sequenced in a study of shared clonotypes between healthy human individuals (dated by TCRdb to 2020 to 2022). To prepare the library, the immunoSEQ multiplex PCR assay was applied. TCRdb's version of the immuneACCESS table is confined to in-frame rearrangements and falls short of the full clone set. An unresolved V gene accounts for under half of the shortfall where checked; the remainder is of unknown origin. The sample records millions of clones, 93% of which are singletons. The top ten constitute about 0.41% of the sample. Sequenced sample: naive CD4+ T cells from PBMCs. The cell subset or site label corresponds to: CD45RA+ positively selected. These receptor sequences come from a man younger than 35 in good health. Some clones in this sample may be carry-over from other donors' samples.

This clone has only a few counts. For the CDR3, the DNA is TGTGCCAGCAGTTCTGGGCTAAGGGAAGCTTTCTTT. Translated, it gives CASSSGLREAFF. The chain carries TRBV28 and TRBJ1-1; D uncertain. There are 12 residues in the CDR3. With 4 bases removed from V and 8 bases from J, the gap between germline ends came to 11 bases. CDR1 MDHEN and CDR2 SYDVKM come from the germline V gene.

This chain connects TRBV6-6 to TRBJ2-7; 9 bases match TRBD2. Germline-derived CDR1 and CDR2 are MNHNY and SVGAGI (reference sequence). V lost 8 bases, J lost 6 bases, and 11 bases stayed unmatched. CDR3 length equals 14 residues. The CDR3 loop reads CASSFSSGNGEQYF. CDR3 nucleotides: TGTGCCAGCTCCTTTTCTAGCGGGAATGGCGAGCAGTACTTC.

This rearrangement joins TRBV21-1 to TRBJ1-1. TRBV21-1 is marked as a pseudogene. The CDR3 has 12 residues. CDR3 DNA sequence: TGTGCCAGCAGCGAAGGGGGTTCTGAAGCTTTCTTT. This encodes CASSEGGSEAFF.

The V gene is TRBV27, the J gene TRBJ2-7, with 12 bases matching TRBD2. Germline-derived CDR1 and CDR2 are MNHEY and SMNVEV (reference sequence). Trimming removed 2 bases from V and 4 bases from J; junction bases left unmatched: 15. This CDR3 region has 19 residues. The CDR3 coding sequence is TGTGCCAGCAGTTTACTTAGGCGAACTAGCGGGAGGTTACTTTACGAGCAGTACTTC. It specifies CASSLLRRTSGRLLYEQYF.

V and J are TRBV5-1 and TRBJ2-1; 14 bases are shared with TRBD2. The germline V gene encodes CDR1 SGHRS and CDR2 YFSETQ. Trimming took 8 bases from V and 7 from J; bases not matched to a gene: 14. The CDR3 runs to 17 residues. The CDR3: CASHRLAGGPSGNEQFF. CDR3 nucleotide sequence: TGCGCCAGTCATCGACTAGCGGGAGGGCCCTCGGGGAATGAGCAGTTCTTC.

V gene TRBV5-1 combines with J gene TRBJ2-5; maybe TRBD1 (5 bases). Germline CDR1 SGHRS, CDR2 YFSETQ. The ends were cut back, 8 bases at V and 1 base at J, with 18 bases in the middle. The CDR3 sequence is 15 residues long. CDR3: CASTRQTSIQETQYF. CDR3 coding DNA: TGCGCCAGTACACGACAGACCTCGATCCAAGAGACCCAGTACTTC.

This clone came up a few times. This CDR3 is also generated by other DNA sequences in the sample. The rearrangement uses TRBV5-4 and TRBJ1-2; the D is unclear. The ends were cut back, 1 base at V and 4 bases at J, with 8 bases in the middle. In germline, CDR1 is SGHNT, CDR2 YYREEE (reference sequence). The CDR3 consists of 13 residues. CDR3 protein: CASSLRGAYGYTF. In DNA form, the CDR3 reads TGTGCCAGCAGCTTGCGGGGAGCCTATGGCTACACCTTC.

This clone was observed a handful of times. V usage is TRBV4-1 and J usage is TRBJ1-5, with D uncertain. The CDR3 has 12 amino acids. Trimming pared 1 base from V and 7 bases from J, leaving 5 bases between. CDR1 and CDR2 from the germline V gene are MGHRA and YSYEKL. The CDR3 loop reads CASSQGAQPQHF. The CDR3 DNA follows: TGCGCCAGCAGCCAAGGTGCGCAGCCCCAGCATTTT.

The gene calls are TRBV28 and TRBJ1-3, with D unclear. V lost 2 bases and J lost 10, with 9 bases in between. This CDR3 spans 12 amino acids. Per the germline V gene, CDR1 is MDHEN and CDR2 is SYDVKM. The CDR3 region has the DNA TGTGCCAGCAGTTTAAACTCGGGAACCATATATTTT. This gives the protein CASSLNSGTIYF.

This clone is a singleton in its sample. Written as DNA, the CDR3 is TGTGCCAGCAGCCGGGACGGGGCAGGGCAGTACTTC. Protein: CASSRDGAGQYF. The V and J genes are TRBV5-4 and TRBJ2-7, with D possibly being TRBD1 or TRBD2 (5 bases each). CDR1 is SGHNT, CDR2 YYREEE, per germline (reference sequence). Trimming removed 4 bases at V and 9 bases at J, with 14 bases between. The CDR3 is made up of 12 amino acids. The full variable domain, its missing parts supplied by reference TRBV5-4 and TRBJ2-7, is ETGVTQSPTHLIKTRGQQVTLRCSSQSGHNTVSWYQQALGQGPQFIFQYYREEENGRGNFPPRFSGLQFPNYSSELNVNALELDDSALYLCASSRDGAGQYFGPGTRLTVT.